The clone carrying this TCR beta chain was counted a few times. The data stem from a study of T cell changes during pregnancy in multiple sclerosis. V dropped 4 bases and J dropped 5; count of bases not matched to a gene: 13. In germline, CDR1 is GTSNPN, CDR2 SVGIG (reference sequence). CDR3 length: 15 amino acids. Sequencing used immunoSEQ multiplex PCR; TCRdb keeps in-frame clones, though not all of them. The data hold about 59,000 clones, with 93% observed a single time. The sequences come from CD8+ T cells from peripheral blood mononuclear cells, collected in the third trimester of pregnancy. The sequence was collected from a female donor with multiple sclerosis, enrolled in a pregnancy study. V is TRBV30 and J is TRBJ1-1, with 7 bases matching TRBD1. The CDR3 sequence is CAWIGGFTRGTEAFF. CDR3 bases: TGTGCCTGGATCGGGGGCTTTACCAGGGGGACTGAAGCTTTCTTT.